One and the same sample provided the 29 T cell receptor beta chains below, sequenced in a study of cytomegalovirus exposure and HLA in healthy donors (dated by TCRdb to 2016 to 2017). The protocol used for the library was the immunoSEQ multiplex PCR assay. The multiplex PCR relied on a mix of 60 forward primers for TCR Vbeta segments and 13 reverse primers for TCR Jbeta segments. TCRdb re-hosts the immuneACCESS table, in-frame sequences only. Its copies lack some clones; in the studies checked, an unresolved V gene accounts for under half of them, and the cause for the rest is not known. For this sample the table gives approximately 140,000 clones, of which around 77% were detected only once. 0.94% of the sample is taken by the ten largest. Source material: PBMCs. The receptors were gathered from a woman aged 60 to 75 in good health and CMV-seronegative.

V is TRBV29-1 and J is TRBJ2-6, with TRBD1 identical over 12 bases. This CDR3 has 19 amino acids. CDR1 and CDR2 (germline): SQVTM, ANQGSEA. With 6 bases clipped from V and 3 bases from J, the junction kept 15 bases outside the gene matches. The CDR3 is CSVQLAGQGAIGGANVLTF. In nucleotides, the CDR3 is TGCAGCGTCCAGCTGGCGGGACAGGGGGCAATAGGTGGGGCCAACGTCCTGACTTTC.

The chain couples TRBV18 to TRBJ2-3; the D gene is possibly TRBD2 (6 bases). V was clipped by 4 bases and J by 0 bases, with 8 bases between them. The length of the CDR3 is 14 residues. Germline CDR1 reads KGHSH; CDR2 reads LQKENI. The DNA for the CDR3 is TGTGCCAGCTCACGGAGCGGGAGCACAGATACGCAGTATTTT. It yields the protein CASSRSGSTDTQYF.

This clone turned up a few times. The V gene is TRBV5-6, the J gene TRBJ2-3; 8 bases are shared with TRBD1. J was trimmed by 3 bases and V by 0 bases; bases with no gene match: 6. CDR1 and CDR2 (germline): SGHDT, YYEEEE. This CDR3 is built from 16 residues. The CDR3 here is CASSLVSGGATDTQYF. The CDR3 DNA reads as TGTGCCAGCAGCTTGGTGTCAGGGGGCGCAACAGATACGCAGTATTTT. Variable domain in full (rest from reference TRBV5-6 and TRBJ2-3): DAGVTQSPTHLIKTRGQQVTLRCSPKSGHDTVSWYQQALGQGPQFIFQYYEEEERQRGNFPDRFSGHQFPNYSSELNVNALLLGDSALYLCASSLVSGGATDTQYFGPGTRLTVL.

V gene TRBV6-5 combines with J gene TRBJ2-7, with a possible D match to TRBD1 (6 bases). V was clipped by 2 bases and J by 4 bases, with 15 bases between them. CDR1 is MNHEY, CDR2 SVGAGI, per germline. CDR3 length: 15 amino acids. In nucleotides, the CDR3 is TGTGCCAGCAGTTACCCGAGGGGGACGGGGTACGAGCAGTACTTC. Its translation is CASSYPRGTGYEQYF.

This clone was detected only a few times. CDR3 loop: CASSPRYGTSGAYGETQYF. In nucleotides, the CDR3 is TGTGCCAGCAGTCCCAGATACGGGACTAGCGGGGCGTACGGGGAGACCCAGTACTTC. The J gene is TRBJ2-5, the V gene TRBV2, with 13 bases lining up with TRBD2. Germline CDR1 is SNHLY and CDR2 is FYNNEI. V lost 5 bases to trimming and J lost 5 bases; unmatched junction nucleotides: 17. CDR3 length equals 19 residues.

The chain combines TRBV5-1 with TRBJ1-5; D is unresolved. CDR1 SGHRS and CDR2 YFSETQ come from the germline V gene. The CDR3 length is 15 residues. V shed 4 bases and J shed 3 bases, with 14 bases lying between them. The CDR3 region is CASSIGSSNNQPQHF. Written as DNA, the CDR3 is TGCGCCAGCAGCATCGGGTCAAGTAACAATCAGCCCCAGCATTTT.

This clone was counted once. The V call is TRBV27, the J call TRBJ1-2; TRBD1 is a possible D gene (6 bases). CDR3 length equals 18 residues. V gave up 6 bases and J gave up 0 bases, with 23 bases separating them. The germline gives CDR1 MNHEY, CDR2 SMNVEV (reference sequence). The CDR3 is CASRPHHLDRQSNYGYTF. Written as DNA, the CDR3 is TGTGCCAGCAGACCCCACCACCTGGACAGACAGTCTAACTATGGCTACACCTTC.

The rearrangement links TRBV9 to TRBJ1-5; 9 bases are shared with TRBD1. This CDR3 has 15 amino acids. Trimming removed 4 bases from V and 5 bases from J; junction bases left unmatched: 7. The germline CDR1 and CDR2 sequences are SGDLS and YYNGEE. This CDR3 is CASSPWGDRDQPQHF. The CDR3 DNA reads as TGTGCCAGCAGCCCCTGGGGGGACAGGGATCAGCCCCAGCATTTT. The whole variable domain, filled in from reference TRBV9 and TRBJ1-5, reads DSGVTQTPKHLITATGQRVTLRCSPRSGDLSVYWYQQSLDQGLQFLIQYYNGEERAKGNILERFSAQQFPDLHSELNLSSLELGDSALYFCASSPWGDRDQPQHFGDGTRLSIL.

A remark on this clone: At one end, the junction sequence differs from germline, possibly due to a read error. The genes are TRBV15 and TRBJ1-1, with 7 nucleotides matching TRBD1. CDR1 and CDR2 (germline): LNHNV, YYDKDF (reference sequence). This CDR3 spans 13 amino acids. Written as DNA, the CDR3 is TGTGCCACCAGCCCGACAGGGAACGCTGAAGCTTTCTTT. Its protein product is CATSPTGNAEAFF.

V and J are TRBV5-5 and TRBJ2-7; 8 bases line up with TRBD2. The V segment lost 7 bases and the J segment 4 bases; nucleotides outside the gene matches: 1. The CDR3 is 11 amino acids. Germline-derived CDR1 and CDR2 are SGHKS and YYEKEE (reference sequence). The CDR3 bases are TGTGCCAGCGCGGGGGGATACGAGCAGTACTTC. Its protein product is CASAGGYEQYF. The whole variable domain, remainder taken from reference TRBV5-5 and TRBJ2-7, is DAGVTQSPTHLIKTRGQQVTLRCSPISGHKSVSWYQQVLGQGPQFIFQYYEKEERGRGNFPDRFSARQFPNYSSELNVNALLLGDSALYLCASAGGYEQYFGPGTRLTVT.

This clone was seen only once. The CDR3 DNA reads TGTGCCAGCTCACCAGGGACAGGGCCCTCCTACGAGCAGTACTTC. It is translated as CASSPGTGPSYEQYF. The rearrangement links TRBV18 to TRBJ2-7, with TRBD1 identical over 9 bases. Germline V lookup: CDR1 KGHSH, CDR2 LQKENI. Trimming took 2 bases from V and 0 from J; bases not matched to a gene: 2. The CDR3 is made up of 15 amino acids.

V usage is TRBV29-1 and J usage is TRBJ2-5; D possibly corresponds to TRBD1 (5 bases). The DNA end is a closer match to TRBJ2-7, so the J assignment may be wrong. The CDR3 totals 13 residues. CDR1 is SQVTM and CDR2 is ANQGSEA in the germline V gene. The DNA of the CDR3 is TGCAGCGTTGCTGGGGCTGGCACCTACGAGCAGTACTTC. Translation gives CSVAGAGTYEQYF.

The chain couples TRBV7-2 to TRBJ2-2; no clear D gene. Deletions cut 5 bases from V and 3 bases from J, with 10 bases between. The CDR3 runs 14 residues. Germline CDR1 is SGHTA and CDR2 is FQGNSA. Written as DNA, the CDR3 is TGTGCCAGCAGCCGAAGACGGGACACCGGGGAGCTGTTTTTT. Translating gives CASSRRRDTGELFF.

The chain uses TRBV11-2 and TRBJ1-1; 8 nucleotides line up with TRBD1. The CDR3 runs 17 residues. Losses at the gene ends were 1 base for V and 2 bases for J; bases not matched to a gene: 9. Per the germline V gene, CDR1 is SGHAT and CDR2 is FQNNGV. The CDR3 sequence: CASSLGGLTGANTEAFF. The CDR3, as DNA: TGTGCCAGCAGCTTAGGGGGCTTGACAGGGGCAAACACTGAAGCTTTCTTT.

This chain uses TRBV5-4 with TRBJ2-3; TRBD1 matches at 8 bases. CDR1 and CDR2 (germline): SGHNT, YYREEE (reference sequence). V gave up 0 bases and J gave up 2 bases; unmatched junction bases: 2. The CDR3 consists of 15 residues. CDR3 bases: TGTGCCAGCAGCTTGGGACAGGGGTACACAGATACGCAGTATTTT. Protein sequence: CASSLGQGYTDTQYF.

CDR3 sequence: CAIGQGPEAFF. The CDR3 DNA follows: TGTGCCATCGGGCAGGGCCCTGAAGCTTTCTTT. This chain uses TRBV10-3 with TRBJ1-1; perhaps TRBD1 as D (5 bases). V lost 8 bases, J lost 6 bases, and 10 bases lay in between. CDR1 and CDR2 (germline): ENHRY, SYGVKD. There are 11 residues in the CDR3.

The chain recombines TRBV5-6 with TRBJ2-1; 8 bases agree with TRBD2. V was clipped by 4 bases and J by 6 bases; unmatched bases: 6. Germline CDR1 and CDR2: SGHDT and YYEEEE. This CDR3 has 14 residues. This CDR3 reads CASSLPGRGNEQFF. CDR3 bases: TGTGCCAGCAGCCTCCCCGGGAGGGGCAATGAGCAGTTCTTC.

This clone showed up just a few times. V is TRBV5-6 and J is TRBJ2-3, with D unclear. The CDR3 totals 15 residues. Trimming took 0 bases from V and 0 from J, leaving 8 bases between them. Germline CDR1 SGHDT, CDR2 YYEEEE. The CDR3 DNA reads as TGTGCCAGCAGCTTGGCCTGGCGGAGCACAGATACGCAGTATTTT. Translation: CASSLAWRSTDTQYF.

The V gene is TRBV7-2, the J gene TRBJ1-5, with D unclear. With 2 bases removed from V and 6 bases from J, the gap between germline ends came to 11 bases. Germline V CDR1 and CDR2: SGHTA, FQGNSA. The CDR3 extends over 14 amino acids. In DNA form, the CDR3 reads TGTGCCAGCAGCTTAAAGTCAGATCCTCAGCCCCAGCATTTT. As protein: CASSLKSDPQPQHF.

J is TRBJ1-2 and V is TRBV10-2; the D is unclear. CDR1 and CDR2 from the germline V gene are WSHSY and SAAADI. This CDR3 has 13 amino acids. The V end lost 6 bases, the J end lost 5 bases, and 13 bases lay between the germline ends. In nucleotides, the CDR3 is TGCGCCAGCAGCGAGGACGCGGATTATGGCTACACCTTC. It specifies CASSEDADYGYTF.

The CDR3 DNA reads TGTGCCAGCAGTCTCCAAGCTAACACTGAAGCTTTCTTT. Translated, it gives CASSLQANTEAFF. The chain couples TRBV6-1 to TRBJ1-1; D gene unclear. V was trimmed by 5 bases and J by 2 bases, leaving 9 bases between them. Germline lookup yields CDR1 MNHNS and CDR2 SASEGT. The CDR3 contains 13 residues.

The chain employs TRBV18 and TRBJ2-1, with TRBD2 matching over 7 bases. Germline CDR1 and CDR2: KGHSH and LQKENI. V shed 0 bases and J 7 bases; nucleotides not matched to a gene: 12. The CDR3 has 17 residues. This CDR3 is CASSPPGLPPEWNEQFF. CDR3 DNA sequence: TGTGCCAGCTCACCACCGGGACTACCCCCTGAATGGAATGAGCAGTTCTTC.

V gene TRBV28 combines with J gene TRBJ1-3, with a weak D call TRBD1 (6 bases). V gave up 8 bases and J gave up 0 bases, with 11 bases separating them. The CDR3 length is 14 residues. Germline-derived CDR1 and CDR2 are MDHEN and SYDVKM. The CDR3 protein is CASGQLPSGNTIYF. DNA for the CDR3: TGTGCCAGCGGACAGCTCCCCTCTGGAAACACCATATATTTT.

The chain couples TRBV7-9 to TRBJ1-5; TRBD1 matches at 7 bases. Germline trimming cut 4 bases from V and 4 bases from J; bases unmatched to any gene: 4. This CDR3 contains 14 residues. The V gene's germline CDR1 is SEHNR and CDR2 FQNEAQ (reference sequence). As DNA, the CDR3 is TGTGCCAGCAGCTCGCAACAGGGGAATCAGCCCCAGCATTTT. Translated: CASSSQQGNQPQHF. Complete variable domain (other parts from reference TRBV7-9 and TRBJ1-5): DTGVSQNPRHKITKRGQNVTFRCDPISEHNRLYWYRQTLGQGPEFLTYFQNEAQLEKSRLLSDRFSAERPKGSFSTLEIQRTEQGDSAMYLCASSSQQGNQPQHFGDGTRLSIL.

The rearrangement joins TRBV10-1 to TRBJ1-2; D ambiguous. Germline loops: CDR1 WNHNN, CDR2 SYGVQD (reference sequence). The CDR3 covers 11 residues. Trimming cost V 11 bases and J 6 bases, with 13 bases left between them. CDR3 sequence (DNA): TGCGCCCGTAGCGGTCCCAATGGCTACACCTTC. Its translation: CARSGPNGYTF.

This chain links TRBV28 with TRBJ2-7; 9 bases agree with TRBD2. Per the germline V gene, CDR1 is MDHEN and CDR2 is SYDVKM. V was clipped by 8 bases and J by 2 bases; unmatched bases: 4. CDR3 size: 13 residues. The CDR3 nucleotides read TGTGCCAGCGCGGGGGGGAGAGCCTACGAGCAGTACTTC. Translation: CASAGGRAYEQYF. The entire variable domain, with the rest obtained from reference TRBV28 and TRBJ2-7, is as follows: DVKVTQSSRYLVKRTGEKVFLECVQDMDHENMFWYRQDPGLGLRLIYFSYDVKMKEKGDIPEGYSVSREKKERFSLILESASTNQTSMYLCASAGGRAYEQYFGPGTRLTVT.

This chain links TRBV5-4 with TRBJ2-3; 15 bases are a match to TRBD2. The CDR3 runs 17 residues. Germline V CDR1 and CDR2: SGHNT, YYREEE (reference sequence). V was pared by 2 bases and J by 2 bases, with 3 bases of the junction left unmatched. CDR3 residues: CASSLGTSGRPTDTQYF. The CDR3 DNA reads as TGTGCCAGCAGCTTAGGGACTAGCGGGAGGCCCACAGATACGCAGTATTTT. Drawing the rest from reference TRBV5-4 and TRBJ2-3, the complete variable domain is ETGVTQSPTHLIKTRGQQVTLRCSSQSGHNTVSWYQQALGQGPQFIFQYYREEENGRGNFPPRFSGLQFPNYSSELNVNALELDDSALYLCASSLGTSGRPTDTQYFGPGTRLTVL.

The chain uses TRBV7-3 and TRBJ1-2; no definite D call. The CDR3 runs to 15 residues. Looked up from germline, CDR1 is SGHTA and CDR2 is FQGTGA. With 5 bases removed from V and 0 bases from J, the gap between germline ends came to 13 bases. CDR3 residues: CASSPERIPNYGYTF. CDR3 nucleotide sequence: TGTGCCAGCAGCCCCGAGAGAATACCTAACTATGGCTACACCTTC.

This rearrangement joins TRBV28 to TRBJ1-1; D may be TRBD1 (5 bases). CDR1 is MDHEN and CDR2 is SYDVKM in the germline V gene. V was cut by 6 bases and J by 0 bases, with 8 bases left in between. The CDR3 is 13 residues long. As DNA, the CDR3 is TGTGCCAGCAGAACGGACATGAACACTGAAGCTTTCTTT. Its translation is CASRTDMNTEAFF.